The clone carrying this T cell receptor (beta chain) was seen many times. Germline V CDR1 and CDR2: MNHEY, SVGAGI. The CDR3 runs to 13 residues. V lost 6 bases and J lost 3, with 10 bases in between. The source of the sample is a study of blood T cell repertoires in COVID-19. TCRdb's table, derived via immunoSEQ multiplex PCR, lists solely in-frame clones and lacks some. The table lists about 69,000 clones, approximately 82% of them singletons. The J gene is TRBJ2-3, the V gene TRBV6-5; D is unclear. Input material: peripheral blood. This sequence was found in an elderly woman with acute or convalescent COVID-19. The CDR3 is CASSARTTDTQYF. The CDR3 bases are TGTGCCAGCAGCGCCCGAACAACAGATACGCAGTATTTT.